This entry lists 20 T cell receptor beta chains sequenced from one sample in a study of blood T cell repertoires in COVID-19 (dated by TCRdb to between 2020 and 2021). Receptors were amplified or captured by the immunoSEQ multiplex PCR assay. TCRdb limited this immuneACCESS table to in-frame rearrangements with V and J called. A share of clones is missing; checked studies link under half to unresolved V genes, and the rest is unexplained. The sample yields about 170,000 clones; around four fifths were counted once. About 14% of the sample belongs to the ten largest clones. Sequenced input: peripheral blood. Every receptor here comes from a woman between 65 and 79 years old with COVID-19, enrolled during active disease.

The V call is TRBV3-1 (or the pseudogene TRBV3-2), the J call TRBJ2-3; D remains ambiguous. Germline-derived CDR1 and CDR2 are LGHDT and YNNKEL (reference sequence). This CDR3 has 14 amino acids. The V gene lost 0 bases and the J gene lost 6 bases, with 10 bases spanning the gap. CDR3: CASSQDYRRDTQYF. In nucleotides, the CDR3 is TGTGCCAGCAGCCAAGATTATCGGCGGGATACGCAGTATTTT.

CDR3 nucleotide sequence: TGTGCCAGTAGTAGCGGGCGACCCTACAATGAGCAGTTCTTC. Encoded protein: CASSSGRPYNEQFF. The chain joins TRBV19 to TRBJ2-1, with D perhaps TRBD2 (5 bases). Germline values: CDR1 LNHDA, CDR2 SQIVND (reference sequence). Between the trimmed V and J ends, which lost 4 bases and 2 bases, there was a span of 9 bases. The CDR3 consists of 14 residues.

V usage is TRBV12-3 or TRBV12-4 and J usage is TRBJ2-1, with D possibly matching TRBD1 (5 bases). Trimming took 5 bases from V and 7 from J, leaving 6 bases between them. This CDR3 contains 11 residues. The CDR3: CASSGANEQFF. The CDR3 DNA sequence: TGTGCCAGCAGTGGGGCGAATGAGCAGTTCTTC.

The gene calls are TRBV3-1 (or the pseudogene TRBV3-2) and TRBJ1-2; no firm D call. The CDR3 extends over 15 amino acids. V dropped 6 bases and J dropped 7 bases, with 21 bases sitting between them. Germline lookup yields CDR1 LGHDT and CDR2 YNNKEL (reference sequence). The CDR3 DNA sequence: TGTGCCAGCAGTGGGAGCAGGTTCGGAATAAGTGGCTACACCTTC. It specifies CASSGSRFGISGYTF.

This clone occurred a few times. The chain combines TRBV6-5 with TRBJ1-5; D gene uncertain. Germline-derived CDR1 and CDR2 are MNHEY and SVGAGI. This CDR3 has 13 amino acids. V dropped 7 bases and J dropped 0 bases, with 7 bases sitting between them. In DNA, the CDR3 is TGTGCCAGCAATACAGATAGCAATCAGCCCCAGCATTTT. Translating it yields CASNTDSNQPQHF.

This clone was detected only a few times. The gene calls are TRBV4-1 and TRBJ2-7, with 9 nucleotides matching TRBD2. V was clipped by 1 base and J by 2 bases; unmatched bases: 6. In germline, CDR1 is MGHRA, CDR2 YSYEKL. CDR3 length: 16 amino acids. The CDR3 spells CASSQGLSGRTYEQYF. The CDR3 region has the DNA TGCGCCAGCAGCCAAGGCCTTAGCGGGAGAACCTACGAGCAGTACTTC.

This clone was seen a few times. The chain couples TRBV11-2 to TRBJ1-1; D is ambiguous. V was cut by 1 base and J by 5 bases, with 8 bases left in between. CDR3 size: 13 residues. Germline CDR1 is SGHAT and CDR2 is FQNNGV. The CDR3 region is CASSLAYSTEAFF. CDR3 DNA: TGTGCCAGCAGCTTAGCGTATAGTACTGAAGCTTTCTTT.

As DNA, the CDR3 is TGTGCCAGCAGCTTGGCCCGACAGGTGTTAGGACAGCCCCAGCATTTT. This sequence encodes CASSLARQVLGQPQHF. The chain combines TRBV5-6 with TRBJ1-5; D might be TRBD1 (6 bases). V was pared by 0 bases and J by 7 bases, with 17 bases between. Germline CDR1 and CDR2: SGHDT and YYEEEE. The CDR3 loop spans 16 amino acids.

This chain connects TRBV4-1 to TRBJ2-6; 7 bases agree with TRBD1. This CDR3 spans 18 amino acids. The junction had 9 bases not matched to a gene; V was cut back by 0 bases and J by 4 bases. CDR1 and CDR2 from the germline V gene are MGHRA and YSYEKL. CDR3: CASSQEGQPPSGANVLTF. The CDR3 nucleotides read TGCGCCAGCAGCCAAGAGGGACAGCCGCCGTCGGGGGCCAACGTCCTGACTTTC.

The rearrangement links TRBV5-6 to TRBJ1-2; weak D call: TRBD1 (5 bases). Trimming cost V 0 bases and J 7 bases, with 7 bases left between them. The CDR3 covers 12 residues. Germline V gene data show CDR1 as SGHDT and CDR2 as YYEEEE. The CDR3 DNA follows: TGTGCCAGCAGCTTGGCCAGGGTTGGCTACACCTTC. It is translated as CASSLARVGYTF.

The V gene is TRBV28, the J gene TRBJ2-7, with 8 bases lining up with TRBD1. Losses at the gene ends were 4 bases for V and 5 bases for J; bases not matched to a gene: 7. Germline CDR1 reads MDHEN; CDR2 reads SYDVKM. This CDR3 is built from 14 residues. CDR3: CASSSGAGGHEQYV. The CDR3 DNA follows: TGTGCCAGCAGTTCCGGGGCAGGGGGCCACGAGCAGTACGTC.

The chain has TRBV5-1 and TRBJ2-2; D call uncertain. CDR3 length: 16 residues. Germline values: CDR1 SGHRS, CDR2 YFSETQ. V was shortened by 2 bases and J by 5 bases, with 16 bases between the two germline ends. CDR3 protein: CASSLHIAATTGELFF. CDR3 sequence (DNA): TGCGCCAGCAGCTTACACATAGCTGCTACTACCGGGGAGCTGTTTTTT.

V is TRBV27 and J is TRBJ1-2, with D possibly matching TRBD1 (6 bases). Germline-derived CDR1 and CDR2 are MNHEY and SMNVEV (reference sequence). V was cut by 5 bases and J by 0 bases, with 13 bases left in between. This CDR3 spans 15 amino acids. CDR3 nucleotide sequence: TGTGCCAGCAGTCCAGGACAGAGAGCTAACTATGGCTACACCTTC. Its protein product is CASSPGQRANYGYTF.

The chain carries TRBV5-6 and TRBJ1-1; unclear D gene. V was trimmed by 0 bases and J by 11 bases, leaving 8 bases between them. The germline gives CDR1 SGHDT, CDR2 YYEEEE. The CDR3 extends over 11 amino acids. CDR3 DNA: TGTGCCAGCAGCTTGGGCTCCGCGGCTTTCTTT. The encoded protein is CASSLGSAAFF.

The chain employs TRBV20-1 and TRBJ1-1; D is undetermined. Germline CDR1 DFQATT, CDR2 SNEGSKA (reference sequence). V shed 3 bases and J shed 5 bases, with 13 bases lying between them. This CDR3 has 13 residues. The CDR3 DNA follows: TGCAGTGCTAGTCGGGATTCGTCGACTGAAGCTTTCTTT. Translating it yields CSASRDSSTEAFF.

V gene TRBV28 combines with J gene TRBJ2-2; the D gene is possibly TRBD2 (6 bases). The V gene lost 2 bases and the J gene lost 0 bases, with 7 bases spanning the gap. Germline values: CDR1 MDHEN, CDR2 SYDVKM. The CDR3 is 15 amino acids. DNA of the CDR3: TGTGCCAGCAGTTTAGCGGGATCGAACACCGGGGAGCTGTTTTTT. Translating gives CASSLAGSNTGELFF.

This rearrangement joins TRBV3-1 (or the pseudogene TRBV3-2) to TRBJ2-2; D not certain. This CDR3 is 13 amino acids long. Trimming shortened V by 2 bases and J by 3 bases, and 4 bases separated the two germline ends. Germline V lookup: CDR1 LGHDT, CDR2 YNNKEL (reference sequence). CDR3 loop: CASSQSYTGELFF. The CDR3 nucleotides are TGTGCCAGCAGCCAAAGCTACACCGGGGAGCTGTTTTTT.

V usage is TRBV19 and J usage is TRBJ1-5; D may be TRBD1 (5 bases). The CDR3 has 13 residues. The germline V and J ends were trimmed by 10 bases and 4 bases, with 14 bases remaining between them. Germline lookup yields CDR1 LNHDA and CDR2 SQIVND (reference sequence). The CDR3 sequence: CATTRQINQPQHF. In nucleotides, the CDR3 is TGTGCCACTACTCGACAGATTAATCAGCCCCAGCATTTT. Variable domain in full (rest from reference TRBV19 and TRBJ1-5): DGGITQSPKYLFRKEGQNVTLSCEQNLNHDAMYWYRQDPGQGLRLIYYSQIVNDFQKGDIAEGYSVSREKKESFPLTVTSAQKNPTAFYLCATTRQINQPQHFGDGTRLSIL.

The V gene is TRBV5-6, the J gene TRBJ1-3; a possible D gene is TRBD1 (5 bases). V was clipped by 1 base and J by 4 bases, with 6 bases between them. Germline V gene data show CDR1 as SGHDT and CDR2 as YYEEEE. CDR3 size: 13 residues. Here the CDR3 reads CASSLTGGNTIYF. The CDR3, as DNA: TGTGCCAGCAGCTTGACAGGCGGAAACACCATATATTTT.

This clone showed up many times. The CDR3 reads CAWGKGQRGSNQPQHF. CDR3 sequence (DNA): TGTGCCTGGGGAAAGGGGCAGCGGGGAAGCAATCAGCCCCAGCATTTT. This chain links TRBV30 with TRBJ1-5, with D maybe TRBD1 (5 bases). Germline values: CDR1 GTSNPN, CDR2 SVGIG (reference sequence). This CDR3 region has 16 residues. The V end was cut by 5 bases, the J end by 1 base, with 18 bases between.